This record concerns one T cell receptor beta chain sequence. What antigen it recognizes has not been identified. Base-call qualities are not available, and no considerably larger clone is one nucleotide away. This entry belongs to a study of Ad26.COV2.S vaccination and SARS-CoV-2 variants (dated by TCRdb to the early 2020s). About the full investigation: Donors in the vaccine arm were drawn from COV1001, a phase I-IIa trial of Ad26.COV2.S in healthy adults that was multicentre, randomized, double-blind and placebo-controlled. Dosing of Ad26.COV2.S was intramuscular, at either 5x10^10 or 1x10^11 viral particles, delivered as one shot or as two shots spaced 56 days apart. Sequencing of the TCRbeta repertoire served to evaluate the specificity and breadth of SARS-CoV-2-reactive T cell receptors following Ad26.COV2.S vaccination. The TCR-sequenced set comprised about 32 samples: about 19 Ad26.COV2.S vaccine recipients, 5 placebo recipients and 8 SARS-CoV-2 convalescent individuals. Participants in the trial were split at random into five groups of five each, receiving low-dose or high-dose Ad26.COV2.S once or twice, or else placebo on both occasions. Investigators did not know the trial group allocation while performing experiments and assessing outcomes. The paper as a whole reports these results and caveats: Vaccine and placebo recipients had similar non-spike TCR breadth, a finding consistent with the vaccine containing only spike. The authors noted that the TCR breadth and depth analyses may have underestimated total T cell responses. After vaccination, spike-specific CD8+ and CD4+ T cell responses were reported to show substantial breadth. Comparing responses between vaccine doses or regimens was not something the study was powered to do. Spike-specific TCR breadth was higher in Ad26.COV2.S recipients than in placebo recipients (P = 0.0014).

The immunoSEQ Assay was the method used to sequence TCRbeta CDR3 regions. After extraction, genomic DNA underwent amplification by bias-controlled multiplex PCR, followed by high-throughput sequencing. In the original analysis: To quantify the absolute abundance of every unique TCRbeta CDR3 region, sequences were collapsed and filtered. T cell fraction was estimated by normalizing TCRbeta template counts to usable DNA, with usable DNA measured through amplification of reference genes found in all nucleated cells. Repertoire TCRs were annotated as SARS-CoV-2-specific when V gene, CDR3 amino acid sequence and J gene were exactly matched to a known reactive TCR set. MIRA supplied the reference SARS-CoV-2 TCR set, which was filtered for enrichment in COVID-19-positive ImmuneCODE repertoires so that public or cross-reactive TCRs were removed. Using the MIRA antigens, annotated TCRs were further analysed by specific ORF or by position within an ORF. Breadth was defined as the number of annotated unique rearrangements divided by the total number of unique productive rearrangements, and depth was defined as the summed frequency of the annotated unique rearrangements. Group comparisons of TCR breadth used two-sided Wilcoxon rank-sum tests. As stored in TCRdb, this immuneACCESS dataset retains in-frame rearrangements with V and J assigned. A fraction of the clones does not appear; measured against another copy, unresolved V genes explain less than half of the discrepancy, and the remainder lacks a known reason. That table is the source of V, J and clone size, and D and trimming were worked out from the DNA. The sample table holds 300,000 to 400,000 clones, of which more than 85% were seen once. Roughly 4.8% of the sample rests with the top ten.

The treatment or condition label, read with the paper, signifies: roughly 20 received Ad26.COV2.S at low or high dose, single or two shots; roughly five received placebo; per-sample allocation not given. Repertoires of vaccine and placebo recipients were sequenced from samples collected on day 63 after the first injection. In Cohort 1b, 20 to 25 adults aged 18-55 years were enrolled at a single site in Boston, USA, between 29 July and 7 August 2020. Ad26.COV2.S consisted of a replication-incompetent adenovirus type 26 vector by which a prefusion-stabilized SARS-CoV-2 spike protein from the original Wuhan strain was expressed. CDR1 MDHEN and CDR2 SYDVKM are derived from the germline V gene. Counted from cysteine to phenylalanine, this CDR3 has 13 amino acids. Left in the record is the CDR3 DNA by itself, 39 bases read in frame from the first base. The junction carries 12 bases between V and J, which are trimmed by 6 bases and 4 bases respectively.

The chain joins TRBV28 to TRBJ1-2, with the D segment identity uncertain. This receptor was identified in a person aged 18-65 years who received the Ad26.COV2.S COVID-19 vaccine or a placebo. The specimen was peripheral blood, collected in a trial of Ad26.COV2.S vaccine versus placebo. This receptor has the CDR3 CASRSSNFYGYTF. The nucleotide sequence is given as TGTGCCAGCAGAAGCAGTAATTTCTATGGCTACACCTTC.